The 29 T cell receptor beta chains given below trace back to one sample, sequenced in a study of T cell repertoires in cytomegalovirus infection. Each CDR3 protein gets one entry after TCRdb re-called the reads with MiXCR. The data show more than 650,000 distinct CDR3 sequences, with approximately 34% seen just once and roughly 2.8% held by the top ten. Sequencing was carried out using PBMCs. Receptors were obtained from a human donor in good health (CMV status not recorded). Some clones in this sample may be carry-over from other donors' samples.

For the CDR3, the DNA is TGTGCCAGCAGTGAAATGGAGGGTGCCTGGAATGAGCAGTTCTTC. This codes for CASSEMEGAWNEQFF. The genes are TRBV6-1 and TRBJ2-1; D possibly corresponds to TRBD2 (6 bases). CDR1 is MNHNS and CDR2 is SASEGT in the germline V gene. This CDR3 region has 15 residues. V dropped 2 bases and J dropped 7 bases, with 15 bases sitting between them.

This sequence joins TRBV12-3 or TRBV12-4 and TRBJ1-1; 8 nucleotides line up with TRBD1. J gave up 4 bases and V 8 bases, and 12 bases lay outside the gene matches. CDR3 length: 15 amino acids. In DNA, the CDR3 is TGTGCCAGCGGTCGACAGGGGACTCGGGTCACTGAAGCTTTCTTT. As protein: CASGRQGTRVTEAFF.

The chain joins TRBV27 to TRBJ2-5, with TRBD2 matching 8 bases. Germline lookup yields CDR1 MNHEY and CDR2 SMNVEV (reference sequence). The V gene end was trimmed by 5 bases and the J gene end by 5 bases; junction bases not matched to a gene: 4. The CDR3 consists of 13 residues. The CDR3 region has the DNA TGTGCCAGCAGTACGTTAGCGGGGGAGACCCAGTACTTC. Translation: CASSTLAGETQYF.

This clonotype was picked up a small number of times. The V gene is TRBV20-1, the J gene TRBJ1-5, with D perhaps matching TRBD1 (5 bases). The V gene's germline CDR1 is DFQATT and CDR2 SNEGSKA (reference sequence). The ends were cut back, 6 bases at V and 4 bases at J, with 13 bases in the middle. The CDR3 consists of 13 residues. CDR3 region: CSADRGTNQPQHF. The CDR3 DNA reads TGCAGTGCGGATCGGGGGACGAATCAGCCCCAGCATTTT.

This clonotype has a handful of counts. The rearrangement links TRBV28 to TRBJ2-3; a possible D gene is TRBD1 (5 bases). Germline values: CDR1 MDHEN, CDR2 SYDVKM. V gave up 5 bases and J gave up 3 bases, with 15 bases separating them. The CDR3 length is 15 residues. CDR3 bases: TGTGCCAGCAGTCCCGTTATGACAGTTACAGATACGCAGTATTTT. Translation gives CASSPVMTVTDTQYF.

This chain uses TRBV28 with TRBJ1-6; no clear D gene. The V and J ends lost 8 bases and 8 bases respectively, with 16 bases between them. Germline loops: CDR1 MDHEN, CDR2 SYDVKM. The CDR3 totals 14 residues. CDR3 sequence: CASWPDGSYSPLHF. CDR3 coding DNA: TGTGCCAGCTGGCCTGACGGTTCATATTCACCCCTCCACTTT.

The chain joins TRBV19 to TRBJ2-1; TRBD2 matches 9 bases. Germline assignment: CDR1 LNHDA and CDR2 SQIVND (reference sequence). This CDR3 is 18 amino acids long. J was trimmed by 0 bases and V by 3 bases; bases with no gene match: 9. The CDR3 DNA is TGTGCCAGTAGTATCGTTTTGGCTAGCGGGAACTCCTACAATGAGCAGTTCTTC. Residues: CASSIVLASGNSYNEQFF.

The V and J genes are TRBV18 and TRBJ2-3; D gene uncertain. Germline V lookup: CDR1 KGHSH, CDR2 LQKENI. V dropped 4 bases and J dropped 3 bases, with 11 bases sitting between them. The CDR3 has 14 residues. The CDR3 reads CASSLTAETDTQYF. CDR3 DNA: TGTGCCAGCTCACTGACGGCCGAAACAGATACGCAGTATTTT.

The V and J genes are TRBV5-1 and TRBJ2-2; D gene ambiguous. The length of the CDR3 is 12 residues. V was pared by 9 bases and J by 5 bases, with 11 bases between. Germline-derived CDR1 and CDR2 are SGHRS and YFSETQ. DNA for the CDR3: TGCGCCACCCGTTCAGGAACCGGGGAGCTGTTTTTT. Protein: CATRSGTGELFF.

This clonotype was seen more than once but under ten times. The junction and the germline gene differ at one end; a read error may be behind it. CDR3 region: CASSSGGAGGAVF. The CDR3 coding sequence is TGTGCCAGCAGTTCCGGGGGAGCGGGAGGCGCGGTTTTC. The chain joins TRBV12-3 or TRBV12-4 to TRBJ2-5, with 9 bases that match TRBD2. This CDR3 has 13 residues.

The genes are TRBV12-5 and TRBJ2-1; weak D call: TRBD2 (6 bases). Per germline, CDR1 LGHNT and CDR2 FRNRAP. The ends were cut back, 1 base at V and 5 bases at J, with 6 bases in the middle. The CDR3 consists of 13 residues. Written as DNA, the CDR3 is TGTGCTAGTGGTTTGGCGGGGGACAATGAGCAGTTCTTC. Its protein product is CASGLAGDNEQFF.

This clonotype was seen many times. V and J are TRBV7-6 and TRBJ2-2; 11 positions agree with TRBD2. After removal of 0 bases from V and 2 bases from J, the junction contained 5 bases not matched to a gene. The CDR3 runs 18 residues. Germline assignment: CDR1 SGHVS and CDR2 FNYEAQ. The CDR3 DNA follows: TGTGCCAGCAGCTTAGCCACACTAGCGGGGGTTAACACCGGGGAGCTGTTTTTT. Translating gives CASSLATLAGVNTGELFF. The variable domain in full, with the rest retrieved from reference TRBV7-6 and TRBJ2-2, is GAGVSQSPRYKVTKRGQDVALRCDPISGHVSLYWYRQALGQGPEFLTYFNYEAQQDKSGLPNDRFSAERPEGSISTLTIQRTEQRDSAMYRCASSLATLAGVNTGELFFGEGSRLTVL.

The rearrangement joins TRBV28 to TRBJ2-7; 8 bases are shared with TRBD1. The length of the CDR3 is 15 residues. From germline, CDR1 is MDHEN and CDR2 SYDVKM. Germline trimming cut 8 bases from V and 7 bases from J; bases unmatched to any gene: 16. DNA for the CDR3: TGTGCCAGCGGGGGGCCCGGGACAGGCTCTGTGGAGCAGTACTTC. Translating it yields CASGGPGTGSVEQYF.

The V and J genes are TRBV10-3 and TRBJ1-2; 11 bases match TRBD1. The CDR3 has 15 amino acids. The J segment lost 2 bases and the V segment lost 2 bases, leaving 1 base of the junction unmatched. Germline V gene data show CDR1 as ENHRY and CDR2 as SYGVKD. CDR3 residues: CAISERDRGNYGYTF. CDR3 coding DNA: TGTGCCATCAGTGAGAGGGACAGGGGGAACTATGGCTACACCTTC.

This clonotype turned up a few times. CDR3 protein: CSVERRGGTDTQYF. CDR3 bases: TGCAGCGTTGAACGGAGGGGGGGGACAGATACGCAGTATTTT. This chain links TRBV29-1 with TRBJ2-3; D might be TRBD2 (7 bases). The germline V gene has CDR1 SQVTM and CDR2 ANQGSEA. CDR3 size: 14 residues. Trimming left V 2 bases short and J 3 bases short, with 12 bases between.

V usage is TRBV11-2 and J usage is TRBJ2-3, with 7 bases fitting TRBD1. The CDR3 is 16 amino acids. The germline V gene has CDR1 SGHAT and CDR2 FQNNGV. V trimming: 5 bases; J trimming: 2 bases; junction bases outside the gene matches: 10. The CDR3 region has the DNA TGTGCCAGCAGCCCACCGGGACAGTTAAACACAGATACGCAGTATTTT. Amino acids: CASSPPGQLNTDTQYF.

This clonotype was picked up a small number of times. This chain links TRBV28 with TRBJ1-2; D is uncertain. Per germline, CDR1 MDHEN and CDR2 SYDVKM. The CDR3 extends over 12 amino acids. V lost 3 bases, J lost 7 bases, and 9 bases lay in between. The CDR3 is CASSFRFRGYTF. The CDR3 DNA sequence: TGTGCCAGCAGTTTCCGATTTCGTGGCTACACCTTC.

The V call is TRBV5-4, the J call TRBJ2-5; D ambiguous. CDR3 size: 12 residues. V lost 4 bases to trimming and J lost 1 base, with 5 bases between them. Looked up from germline, CDR1 is SGHNT and CDR2 is YYREEE (reference sequence). The CDR3, as DNA: TGTGCCAGCAGCCCAGCCCAAGAGACCCAGTACTTC. This encodes CASSPAQETQYF.

This chain joins TRBV19 and TRBJ2-5; the D is unclear. Germline values: CDR1 LNHDA, CDR2 SQIVND (reference sequence). The V end was cut by 3 bases, the J end by 8 bases, with 16 bases between. The CDR3 loop spans 14 amino acids. The CDR3 spells CASSIDANHDTQYF. CDR3 in DNA: TGTGCCAGTAGTATCGACGCGAACCACGATACCCAGTACTTC.

The chain combines TRBV28 with TRBJ2-1, with D possibly matching TRBD2 (7 bases). In germline, CDR1 is MDHEN, CDR2 SYDVKM. This CDR3 has 13 residues. Trimming shortened V by 6 bases and J by 4 bases, and 10 bases separated the two germline ends. CDR3 residues: CASRKGGYNEQFF. The CDR3 coding sequence is TGTGCCAGCAGAAAGGGGGGGTACAATGAGCAGTTCTTC. Full variable domain (missing parts from reference TRBV28 and TRBJ2-1): DVKVTQSSRYLVKRTGEKVFLECVQDMDHENMFWYRQDPGLGLRLIYFSYDVKMKEKGDIPEGYSVSREKKERFSLILESASTNQTSMYLCASRKGGYNEQFFGPGTRLTVL.

The V gene is TRBV28, the J gene TRBJ2-3, with 9 bases fitting TRBD1. V was clipped by 3 bases and J by 7 bases; unmatched bases: 8. Germline V gene lookup returns CDR1 MDHEN and CDR2 SYDVKM. The CDR3 runs 15 residues. DNA of the CDR3: TGTGCCAGCAGTTTCGTCGGGACAGGGTCTAATACGCAGTATTTT. Translation gives CASSFVGTGSNTQYF.

This clonotype has only one observation. This sequence may be a read error, since a much larger clone differs from it by one base. The rearrangement links TRBV7-2 to TRBJ2-1; TRBD2 agrees at 11 bases. The CDR3 length is 15 residues. Trimming cost V 6 bases and J 3 bases; bases outside gene matches: 4. The V gene's germline CDR1 is SGHTA and CDR2 FQGNSA. CDR3 sequence: CASSSSGGYYNEQFF. DNA for the CDR3: TGTGCCAGCAGTTCTAGCGGGGGGTACTACAATGAGCAGTTCTTC.

The V call is TRBV20-1, the J call TRBJ2-7; tentative D call: TRBD1 (6 bases). The germline V gene encodes CDR1 DFQATT and CDR2 SNEGSKA (reference sequence). Trimming cost V 3 bases and J 0 bases, with 12 bases left between them. This CDR3 comprises 14 residues. For the CDR3, the DNA is TGCAGTGCTAGGGACAGATTTCGCTCCTACGAGCAGTACTTC. The encoded protein is CSARDRFRSYEQYF.

There are a few counts of this clonotype. This chain connects TRBV6-6 to TRBJ2-3; no clear D. V was pared by 0 bases and J by 2 bases, with 6 bases between. Per the germline V gene, CDR1 is MNHNY and CDR2 is SVGAGI (reference sequence). The CDR3 totals 14 residues. DNA of the CDR3: TGTGCCAGCAGTTACTCTGCCCTCACAGATACGCAGTATTTT. It encodes CASSYSALTDTQYF.

A few counts support this clonotype. The chain is built from TRBV12-3 or TRBV12-4 and TRBJ1-1; D ambiguous. The CDR3 sequence is 15 residues long. V was trimmed by 6 bases and J by 1 base, leaving 15 bases between them. DNA for the CDR3: TGTGCCAGCAGCTTAAGCCGGGTCCCGAACACTGAAGCTTTCTTT. Translated, it gives CASSLSRVPNTEAFF.

The chain uses TRBV27 and TRBJ2-6; perhaps TRBD1 as D (6 bases). CDR3 length: 18 amino acids. The germline V and J ends were trimmed by 5 bases and 0 bases, with 17 bases remaining between them. CDR1 is MNHEY and CDR2 is SMNVEV in the germline V gene (reference sequence). CDR3 sequence (DNA): TGTGCCAGCAGTCCCCCCTCAGGACAGATCTCTGGGGCCAACGTCCTGACTTTC. Its translation: CASSPPSGQISGANVLTF.

The V gene is TRBV19, the J gene TRBJ1-1; TRBD1 agrees at 8 bases. This CDR3 has 15 amino acids. CDR1 is LNHDA, CDR2 SQIVND, per germline (reference sequence). The V segment lost 6 bases and the J segment 1 base; nucleotides outside the gene matches: 7. This chain's CDR3 is CASSPLDRANTEAFF. DNA of the CDR3: TGTGCCAGTAGCCCCTTGGACAGGGCGAACACTGAAGCTTTCTTT.

The chain has TRBV11-2 and TRBJ1-4; no reliable D call. The V gene's germline CDR1 is SGHAT and CDR2 FQNNGV. Deletions cut 5 bases from V and 0 bases from J, with 13 bases between. The CDR3 is made up of 16 amino acids. CDR3 bases: TGTGCCAGCAGCCTCCATTTCTCCGCAACTAATGAAAAACTGTTTTTT. Protein sequence: CASSLHFSATNEKLFF. The full variable domain, with the rest looked up from reference TRBV11-2 and TRBJ1-4, is EAGVAQSPRYKIIEKRQSVAFWCNPISGHATLYWYQQILGQGPKLLIQFQNNGVVDDSQLPKDRFSAERLKGVDSTLKIQPAKLEDSAVYLCASSLHFSATNEKLFFGSGTQLSVL.

The chain joins TRBV5-1 to TRBJ1-6; 7 bases are shared with TRBD1. V trimming: 1 base; J trimming: 7 bases; junction bases outside the gene matches: 11. The CDR3 has 17 amino acids. Germline loops: CDR1 SGHRS, CDR2 YFSETQ. The CDR3 DNA reads TGCGCCAGCAGCTTGAAAGTCGGGACAGCGGAGAATTCACCCCTCCACTTT. Translation: CASSLKVGTAENSPLHF.